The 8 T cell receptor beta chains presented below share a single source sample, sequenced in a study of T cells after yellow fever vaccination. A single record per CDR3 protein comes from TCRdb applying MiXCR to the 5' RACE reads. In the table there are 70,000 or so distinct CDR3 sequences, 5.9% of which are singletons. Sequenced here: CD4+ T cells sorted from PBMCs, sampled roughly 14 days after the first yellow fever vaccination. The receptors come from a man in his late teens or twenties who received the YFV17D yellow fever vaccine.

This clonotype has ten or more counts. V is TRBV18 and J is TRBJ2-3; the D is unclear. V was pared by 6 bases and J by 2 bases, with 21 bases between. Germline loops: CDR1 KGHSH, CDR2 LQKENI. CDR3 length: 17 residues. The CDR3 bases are TGTGCCAGCTCCCAACCCCCCTGGCGGACCCACACAGATACGCAGTATTTT. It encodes CASSQPPWRTHTDTQYF.

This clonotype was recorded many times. The CDR3, as DNA: TGTGCCAGCTCACCCCCAGGGGCCACTGAAGCTTTCTTT. Translation gives CASSPPGATEAFF. The genes are TRBV18 and TRBJ1-1; D might be TRBD1 (6 bases). The CDR3 has 13 amino acids. CDR1 and CDR2 from the germline V gene are KGHSH and LQKENI. Trimming took 3 bases from V and 4 from J, leaving 9 bases between them.

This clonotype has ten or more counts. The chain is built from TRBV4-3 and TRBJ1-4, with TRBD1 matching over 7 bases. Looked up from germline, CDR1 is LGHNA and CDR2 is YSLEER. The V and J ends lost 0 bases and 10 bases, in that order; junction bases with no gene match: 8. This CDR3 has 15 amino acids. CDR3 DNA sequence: TGCGCCAGCAGCCAAGACAGGGGGAGGGTCGGAAAACTGTTTTTT. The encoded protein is CASSQDRGRVGKLFF.

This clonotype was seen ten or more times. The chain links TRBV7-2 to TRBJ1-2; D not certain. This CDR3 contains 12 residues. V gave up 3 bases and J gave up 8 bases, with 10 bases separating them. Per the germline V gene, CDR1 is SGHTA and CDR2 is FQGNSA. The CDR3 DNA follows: TGTGCCAGCAGCTTTTATAATGGCGGCTACACCTTC. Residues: CASSFYNGGYTF. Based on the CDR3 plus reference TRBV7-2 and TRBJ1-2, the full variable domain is GAGVSQSPSNKVTEKGKDVELRCDPISGHTALYWYRQSLGQGLEFLIYFQGNSAPDKSGLPSDRFSAERTGGSVSTLTIQRTQQEDSAVYLCASSFYNGGYTFGSGTRLTVV.

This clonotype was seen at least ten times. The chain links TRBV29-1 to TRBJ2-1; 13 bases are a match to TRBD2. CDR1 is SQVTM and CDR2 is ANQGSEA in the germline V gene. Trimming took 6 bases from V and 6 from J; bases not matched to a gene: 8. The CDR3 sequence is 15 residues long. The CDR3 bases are TGCAGCGTCGCAAGAACTAGCGGGGGGGGCAATGAGCAGTTCTTC. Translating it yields CSVARTSGGGNEQFF.

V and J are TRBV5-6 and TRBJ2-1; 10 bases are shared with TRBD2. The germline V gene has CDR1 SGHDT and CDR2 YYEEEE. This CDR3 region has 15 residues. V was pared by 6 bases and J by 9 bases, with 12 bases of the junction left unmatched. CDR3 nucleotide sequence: TGTGCCAGCACCCGATTAGGGACTAGCGCGGGTGAGCAGTTCTTC. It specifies CASTRLGTSAGEQFF.

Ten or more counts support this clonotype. As DNA, the CDR3 is TGTGCCAGCAGGCCTGTGGGGGGTCGTCTCGACAATGAGCAGTTCTTC. Translated: CASRPVGGRLDNEQFF. The V and J genes are TRBV6-4 and TRBJ2-1; a weak D match, TRBD2 (6 bases). The germline V gene has CDR1 MRHNA and CDR2 SNTAGT. The CDR3 has 16 amino acids. The ends were cut back, 6 bases at V and 5 bases at J, with 20 bases in the middle.

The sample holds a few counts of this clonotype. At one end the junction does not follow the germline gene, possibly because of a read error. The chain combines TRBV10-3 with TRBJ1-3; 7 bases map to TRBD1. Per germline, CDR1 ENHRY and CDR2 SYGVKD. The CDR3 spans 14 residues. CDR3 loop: CAISGQGSVNTIYF. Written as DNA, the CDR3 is TGTGCCATCAGTGGACAGGGATCTGTAAACACCATATATTTT.